The 27 T cell receptor beta chains presented below share a single source sample, sequenced in a study of graft-versus-host responses after intestinal transplantation. No antigen is known for these receptors. Using immunoSEQ multiplex PCR, the repertoire was profiled, and TCRdb retains in-frame clones only, with some absent. The table includes around 120,000 clones, 90% detected once. The material was unstimulated CD4+ T cells sorted from spleen or lymph node cells, obtained before intestinal transplant. The receptors here all came from a human donor who received an intestinal transplant.

In this sample, this clone turned up once. The gene calls are TRBV20-1 and TRBJ1-1, with 8 nucleotides matching TRBD1. The CDR3 loop spans 11 amino acids. The germline CDR1 and CDR2 sequences are DFQATT and SNEGSKA (reference sequence). V shed 4 bases and J 8 bases; nucleotides not matched to a gene: 3. In nucleotides, the CDR3 is TGCAGTGCTACAGGGGGCTTGGAAGCTTTCTTT. It specifies CSATGGLEAFF.

The genes are TRBV5-5 and TRBJ1-2, with 12 bases lining up with TRBD1. The CDR3 covers 15 residues. J lost 7 bases, V lost 1 base, and 5 bases had no gene match. The germline CDR1 and CDR2 sequences are SGHKS and YYEKEE (reference sequence). This CDR3 reads CASSLSGDRGLGYTF. The CDR3 DNA sequence: TGTGCCAGCAGCTTGTCTGGGGACAGGGGGCTTGGCTACACCTTC. Supplemented by reference TRBV5-5 and TRBJ1-2, the full variable domain reads DAGVTQSPTHLIKTRGQQVTLRCSPISGHKSVSWYQQVLGQGPQFIFQYYEKEERGRGNFPDRFSARQFPNYSSELNVNALLLGDSALYLCASSLSGDRGLGYTFGSGTRLTVV.

V is TRBV27 and J is TRBJ2-1; 8 nucleotides agree with TRBD2. Losses at the gene ends were 0 bases for V and 0 bases for J; bases not matched to a gene: 7. Germline V gene data show CDR1 as MNHEY and CDR2 as SMNVEV (reference sequence). The CDR3 is 18 residues long. The CDR3 sequence: CASSLSVAGGYSYNEQFF. The CDR3, as DNA: TGTGCCAGCAGTTTATCGGTGGCGGGGGGCTACTCCTACAATGAGCAGTTCTTC.

The CDR3 spells CASRYRGDQPQHF. For the CDR3, the DNA is TGTGCCAGCAGGTACAGGGGAGATCAGCCCCAGCATTTT. The genes are TRBV6-1 and TRBJ1-5, with TRBD1 identical over 7 bases. V lost 6 bases and J lost 5; bases outside the gene matches: 4. Germline loops: CDR1 MNHNS, CDR2 SASEGT. The CDR3 covers 13 residues.

This chain uses TRBV5-5 with TRBJ2-5, with D maybe TRBD1 (5 bases). The DNA end is a closer match to TRBJ2-7, so the J assignment may be wrong. Looked up from germline, CDR1 is SGHKS and CDR2 is YYEKEE (reference sequence). The length of the CDR3 is 16 residues. CDR3 amino acids: CASSLEGSTVPYEQYF. The CDR3 nucleotides are TGTGCCAGCAGCCTGGAAGGGTCGACAGTACCCTACGAGCAGTACTTC.

V is TRBV7-2 and J is TRBJ1-2; no definite D call. This CDR3 is 15 amino acids long. Trimming took off 2 bases at V and 2 bases at J, with 12 bases between the two ends. CDR1 SGHTA and CDR2 FQGNSA come from the germline V gene. CDR3 bases: TGTGCCAGCAGCTTAAGCTTAACAGTGAACTATGGCTACACCTTC. Translating it yields CASSLSLTVNYGYTF.

V and J are TRBV6-5 and TRBJ2-2; TRBD1 agrees at 7 bases. Germline trimming cut 2 bases from V and 4 bases from J; bases unmatched to any gene: 4. Germline CDR1 is MNHEY and CDR2 is SVGAGI. The CDR3 spans 15 residues. DNA for the CDR3: TGTGCCAGCAGTTACGAAGGGGGCCCCACCGGGGAGCTGTTTTTT. Protein: CASSYEGGPTGELFF.

V and J are TRBV27 and TRBJ1-5, with TRBD1 as a possible D gene (6 bases). The CDR3 extends over 16 amino acids. Germline V gives CDR1 MNHEY, CDR2 SMNVEV (reference sequence). Trimming shortened V by 5 bases and J by 0 bases, and 14 bases separated the two germline ends. The CDR3, as DNA: TGTGCCAGCAGTCTTACAGGGCCTTATAGCAATCAGCCCCAGCATTTT. It specifies CASSLTGPYSNQPQHF.

The chain is built from TRBV2 and TRBJ1-1, with 7 bases that match TRBD1. The CDR3 totals 11 residues. V lost 6 bases, J lost 7 bases, and 2 bases stayed unmatched. Germline V gene sequence: CDR1 SNHLY, CDR2 FYNNEI. CDR3 residues: CASRRDSEAFF. The CDR3 region has the DNA TGTGCCAGCAGAAGGGACAGTGAAGCTTTCTTT.

This clone was seen only once. This sequence joins TRBV21-1 and TRBJ1-2; the D call of TRBD1 is as the table states it, not checked on the DNA. TRBV21-1 is a documented pseudogene. CDR3 length: 13 residues. In DNA form, the CDR3 reads TGTGCCAGCAGCCAACAGGGTGCCTATGGCTACACCTTC. Translation gives CASSQQGAYGYTF.

This chain connects TRBV28 to TRBJ1-5; maybe TRBD1 (5 bases). The CDR3 is made up of 13 amino acids. The V gene's germline CDR1 is MDHEN and CDR2 SYDVKM. The germline V and J ends were trimmed by 5 bases and 7 bases, with 12 bases remaining between them. CDR3 bases: TGTGCCAGCAGTGCGTCTCAGGGCCAGCCCCAGCATTTT. Residues: CASSASQGQPQHF.

The chain has TRBV14 and TRBJ2-2; the D is unclear. Trimming removed 2 bases at V and 6 bases at J, with 7 bases between. There are 13 residues in the CDR3. CDR1 is SGHDN and CDR2 is FVKESK in the germline V gene. CDR3 in DNA: TGTGCCAGCAGCCAAATGAGCGCCGGGGAGCTGTTTTTT. This translates into CASSQMSAGELFF.

The V and J genes are TRBV5-6 and TRBJ1-4; tentative D call: TRBD1 (6 bases). This CDR3 spans 15 amino acids. The germline V gene encodes CDR1 SGHDT and CDR2 YYEEEE. V dropped 1 base and J dropped 8 bases, with 15 bases sitting between them. CDR3 bases: TGTGCCAGCAGCTTGAGGGGACACGTGCGGGAAAAACTGTTTTTT. It is translated as CASSLRGHVREKLFF.

The J gene is TRBJ2-7, the V gene TRBV11-2, with 7 bases aligning to TRBD2. The ends lost 0 bases at V and 6 bases at J; junction bases unmatched: 2. This CDR3 has 13 residues. Germline assignment: CDR1 SGHAT and CDR2 FQNNGV. The CDR3 loop is CASSLDRGGEQYF. CDR3 sequence (DNA): TGTGCCAGCAGCTTAGATCGCGGGGGCGAGCAGTACTTC.

The J gene is TRBJ2-5, the V gene TRBV18; 10 bases are a match to TRBD1. CDR1 is KGHSH, CDR2 LQKENI, per germline. This CDR3 has 16 amino acids. Losses at the gene ends were 6 bases for V and 5 bases for J; bases not matched to a gene: 12. The CDR3 coding sequence is TGTGCCAGCTCGCCCACCGGGACAGGGGTGAGGGAGACCCAGTACTTC. It codes for CASSPTGTGVRETQYF.

The sample holds one count of this clone. The chain has TRBV7-6 and TRBJ2-3, with a weak D call TRBD2 (5 bases). Between the trimmed V and J ends, which lost 1 base and 2 bases, there was a span of 16 bases. There are 17 residues in the CDR3. CDR1 is SGHVS and CDR2 is FNYEAQ in the germline V gene. The CDR3 loop is CASSLDPSGPLTDTQYF. For the CDR3, the DNA is TGTGCCAGCAGCTTAGACCCGAGCGGTCCTCTCACAGATACGCAGTATTTT.

The J gene is TRBJ2-1, the V gene TRBV19, with no clear D. CDR1 and CDR2 from the germline V gene are LNHDA and SQIVND (reference sequence). The length of the CDR3 is 15 residues. Trimming took 3 bases from V and 6 from J, leaving 15 bases between them. The CDR3 loop is CASSIRDKPRNEQFF. CDR3 coding DNA: TGTGCCAGTAGTATTAGAGACAAGCCGCGCAATGAGCAGTTCTTC.

The chain couples TRBV6-1 to TRBJ1-5; TRBD1 is a possible D gene (6 bases). Germline CDR1 is MNHNS and CDR2 is SASEGT. Trimming pared 6 bases from V and 7 bases from J, leaving 13 bases between. This CDR3 region has 13 residues. The CDR3 spells CASRHNRGQPQHF. In DNA form, the CDR3 reads TGTGCCAGCAGACATAATAGGGGGCAGCCCCAGCATTTT.

The V call is TRBV28, the J call TRBJ1-2; 7 positions agree with TRBD1. V lost 5 bases to trimming and J lost 2 bases; unmatched junction nucleotides: 5. This CDR3 is 14 amino acids long. Germline values: CDR1 MDHEN, CDR2 SYDVKM. For the CDR3, the DNA is TGTGCCAGCAGTCCCCTGGACAGGAACTATGGCTACACCTTC. Translating it yields CASSPLDRNYGYTF.

The V call is TRBV19, the J call TRBJ2-3; D gene unclear. The CDR3 is 13 residues long. Germline lookup yields CDR1 LNHDA and CDR2 SQIVND (reference sequence). V lost 1 base, J lost 6 bases, and 8 bases lay in between. The CDR3 sequence is CASSIAPRDTQYF. For the CDR3, the DNA is TGTGCCAGTAGTATAGCCCCCAGGGATACGCAGTATTTT.

This chain connects TRBV10-3 to TRBJ1-5; the D gene is possibly TRBD1 (6 bases). Trimming left V 6 bases short and J 7 bases short, with 22 bases between. Germline CDR1 ENHRY, CDR2 SYGVKD. The CDR3 has 16 amino acids. The CDR3 here is CAISAVGTPLFQPQHF. CDR3 bases: TGTGCCATCAGCGCCGTCGGGACACCCCTGTTCCAGCCCCAGCATTTT.

The rearrangement uses TRBV6-1 and TRBJ2-7, with 7 bases identical to TRBD1. CDR3 length equals 15 residues. V shed 5 bases, J shed 1 base, and the junction held 8 bases outside the gene matches. Germline-derived CDR1 and CDR2 are MNHNS and SASEGT. Here the CDR3 reads CASSTGVGLSYEQYF. Written as DNA, the CDR3 is TGTGCCAGCAGTACAGGGGTTGGTTTGTCCTACGAGCAGTACTTC.

This chain uses TRBV2 with TRBJ2-7, with 7 bases aligning to TRBD1. There are 16 residues in the CDR3. V shed 2 bases, J shed 0 bases, and the junction held 7 bases outside the gene matches. The germline CDR1 and CDR2 sequences are SNHLY and FYNNEI. The CDR3 loop reads CASSENGRGFSYEQYF. DNA for the CDR3: TGTGCCAGCAGTGAAAACGGCAGGGGGTTCTCCTACGAGCAGTACTTC.

The sample holds a few counts of this clone. The gene calls are TRBV30 and TRBJ2-4; the D gene is possibly TRBD1 (6 bases). There are 12 residues in the CDR3. The V and J ends lost 5 bases and 5 bases respectively, with 10 bases between them. Per germline, CDR1 GTSNPN and CDR2 SVGIG (reference sequence). This chain's CDR3 is CAWGQKENIQYF. The CDR3 DNA sequence: TGTGCCTGGGGACAGAAGGAAAACATTCAGTACTTC.

The chain uses TRBV10-3 and TRBJ2-3; 8 bases line up with TRBD2. The CDR3 length is 13 residues. After removal of 10 bases from V and 5 bases from J, the junction contained 8 bases not matched to a gene. CDR1 is ENHRY, CDR2 SYGVKD, per germline. The chain's CDR3 is CATGTSGGDTQYF. The CDR3 nucleotides read TGTGCCACCGGGACTAGTGGGGGAGATACGCAGTATTTT.

This clone was seen only once. This sequence joins TRBV11-3 and TRBJ2-7; no reliable D call. CDR3 length: 13 amino acids. The V end lost 1 base, the J end lost 1 base, and 5 bases lay between the germline ends. Germline loops: CDR1 SGHNT, CDR2 YENEEA. In DNA form, the CDR3 reads TGTGCCAGCAGCTTAGGGGCTTCCTACGAGCAGTACTTC. Encoded protein: CASSLGASYEQYF.

The chain joins TRBV5-4 to TRBJ2-1, with 9 bases identical to TRBD2. The V and J ends lost 1 base and 4 bases, in that order; junction bases with no gene match: 6. Germline CDR1 SGHNT, CDR2 YYREEE (reference sequence). The CDR3 totals 16 residues. Written as DNA, the CDR3 is TGTGCCAGCAGCTTGTTCGCGGGGGGGCGGTACAATGAGCAGTTCTTC. Translation: CASSLFAGGRYNEQFF.